This T cell receptor (beta chain) was recorded in a study of blood T cell repertoires in COVID-19. Looking at the study overall: Samples representing acute and convalescent COVID-19 were sourced from the United States, Italy and Spain. PBMCs, B-cell-depleted T cells, or T cells were the source of the cDNA or gDNA that made up the material.

Participants were aged roughly 18 to 90 years, lived in 20 to 30 US areas, and enrolled virtually. As originally analysed: Amplification of reference gene primers provided the estimated nucleated cell counts. Generated by immunoSEQ multiplex PCR, the TCRdb table keeps only in-frame clones and is missing some. Clone size and the V and J calls come from that table; the DNA yielded D and trimming. The sample records around 180,000 clones, approximately 85% being singletons. The table lists this clone with a few counts. The V gene end was trimmed by 5 bases and the J gene end by 6 bases; junction bases not matched to a gene: 10. Per the germline V gene, CDR1 is SNHLY and CDR2 is FYNNEI. The CDR3 extends over 15 amino acids.

The chain has TRBV2 and TRBJ1-1, with 9 bases identical to TRBD1. Input material: PBMCs or T cells enriched from blood (not recorded which). The sequence came from a woman aged 25 to 39 who had recovered from COVID-19. In DNA form, the CDR3 reads TGTGCCAGCAGTTTACGGGACAGGGCTTTATCTGAAGCTTTCTTT. It codes for CASSLRDRALSEAFF.